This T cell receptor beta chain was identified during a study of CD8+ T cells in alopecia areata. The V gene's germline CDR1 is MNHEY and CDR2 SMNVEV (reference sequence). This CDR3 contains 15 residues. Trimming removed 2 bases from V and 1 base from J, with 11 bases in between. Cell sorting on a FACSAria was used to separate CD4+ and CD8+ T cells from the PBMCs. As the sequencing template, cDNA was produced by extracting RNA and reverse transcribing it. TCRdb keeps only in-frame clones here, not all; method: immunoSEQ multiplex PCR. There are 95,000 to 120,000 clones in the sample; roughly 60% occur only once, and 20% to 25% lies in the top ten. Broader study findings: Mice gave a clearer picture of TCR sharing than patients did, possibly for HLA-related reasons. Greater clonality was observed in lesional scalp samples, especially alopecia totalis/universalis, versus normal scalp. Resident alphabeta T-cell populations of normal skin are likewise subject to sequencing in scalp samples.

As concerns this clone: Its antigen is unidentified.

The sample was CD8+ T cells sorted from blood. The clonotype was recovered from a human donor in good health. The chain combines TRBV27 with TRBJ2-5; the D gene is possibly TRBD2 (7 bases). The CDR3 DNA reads TGTGCCAGCAGTTTAGGGGCGGGGGCCCAAGAGACCCAGTACTTC. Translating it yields CASSLGAGAQETQYF.